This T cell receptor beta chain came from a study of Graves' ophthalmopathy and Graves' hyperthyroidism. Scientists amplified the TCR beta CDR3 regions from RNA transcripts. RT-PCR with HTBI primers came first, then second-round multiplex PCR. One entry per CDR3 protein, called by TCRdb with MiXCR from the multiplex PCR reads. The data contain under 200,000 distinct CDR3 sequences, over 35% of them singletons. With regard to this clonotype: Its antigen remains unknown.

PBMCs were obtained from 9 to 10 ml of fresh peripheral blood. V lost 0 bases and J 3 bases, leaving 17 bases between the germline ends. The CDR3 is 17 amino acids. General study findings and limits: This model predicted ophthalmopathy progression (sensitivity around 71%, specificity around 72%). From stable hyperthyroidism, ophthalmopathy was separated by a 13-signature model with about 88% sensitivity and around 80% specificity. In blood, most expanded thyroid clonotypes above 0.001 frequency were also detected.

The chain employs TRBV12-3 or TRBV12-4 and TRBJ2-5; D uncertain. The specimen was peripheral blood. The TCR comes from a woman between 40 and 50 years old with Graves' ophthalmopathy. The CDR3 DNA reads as TGTGCCAGCAGTTTAGCCACGCGGAGAGCAGGCGAAGAGACCCAGTACTTC. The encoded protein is CASSLATRRAGEETQYF.